A single T cell receptor (beta chain) is shown here with its context. The CDR3 sequence is 16 residues long. J was trimmed by 0 bases and V by 3 bases; bases with no gene match: 4. CDR1 and CDR2 (germline): MDHEN, SYDVKM. This record comes from a study of T cells after somatic rescue of genetic block. The assay was immunoSEQ multiplex PCR, and TCRdb's table has in-frame clones only and misses some. The repertoire holds tens of thousands of clones, with about nine tenths as singletons. J is TRBJ2-2 and V is TRBV28; TRBD1 agrees at 7 bases. The TCR originated in a woman aged 18 to 35. The source material was peripheral blood mononuclear cells (PBMCs). CDR3 sequence: CASSFSGQTNTGELFF. In nucleotides, the CDR3 is TGTGCCAGCAGTTTCTCGGGACAGACGAACACCGGGGAGCTGTTTTTT.